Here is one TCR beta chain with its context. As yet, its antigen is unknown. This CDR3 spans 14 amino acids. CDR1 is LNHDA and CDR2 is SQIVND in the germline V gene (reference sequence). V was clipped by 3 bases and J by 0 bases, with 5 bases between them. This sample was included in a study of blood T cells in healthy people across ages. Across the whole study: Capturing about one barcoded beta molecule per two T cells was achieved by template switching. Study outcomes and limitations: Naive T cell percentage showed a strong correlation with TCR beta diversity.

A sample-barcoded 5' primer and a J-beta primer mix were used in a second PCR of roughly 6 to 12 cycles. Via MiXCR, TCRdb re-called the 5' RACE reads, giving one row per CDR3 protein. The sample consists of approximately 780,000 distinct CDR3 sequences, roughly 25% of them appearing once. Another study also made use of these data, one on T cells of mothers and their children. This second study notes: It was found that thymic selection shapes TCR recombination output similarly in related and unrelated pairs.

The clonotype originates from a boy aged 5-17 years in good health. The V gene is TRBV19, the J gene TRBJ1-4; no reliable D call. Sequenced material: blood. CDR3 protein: CASSMEATNEKLFF. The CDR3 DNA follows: TGTGCCAGTAGTATGGAGGCAACTAATGAAAAACTGTTTTTT.